This T cell receptor (beta chain) was recorded in a study of response to subunit inactivated influenza vaccine. The study's findings and limits: The authors suggested that few new T cells are recruited per seasonal influenza vaccination.

TCRdb ran MiXCR on the RT-PCR reads and lists one entry per CDR3 protein. The sample shows fewer than 600,000 distinct CDR3 sequences, approximately 6.9% of them seen only once. With respect to this clonotype: The antigen is not known.

This CDR3 has 18 residues. CDR1 is DFQATT, CDR2 SNEGSKA, per germline (reference sequence). V dropped 1 base and J dropped 0; count of bases not matched to a gene: 11. V is TRBV20-1 and J is TRBJ2-1; 8 nucleotides align to TRBD2. The TCR comes from a man in his fifties or sixties who received an inactivated influenza vaccine. Sequences were derived from PBMCs from blood, sampled around 25 months after vaccination. For the CDR3, the DNA is TGCAGTGCTAGAGCCAGGGCGGGAGGCTTTAGCTCCTACAATGAGCAGTTCTTC. Translating gives CSARARAGGFSSYNEQFF.